A single sample gave rise to the 29 T cell receptor beta chains below, sequenced in a study of blood T cell repertoires in COVID-19. Sequenced by immunoSEQ multiplex PCR; TCRdb stores in-frame clones only, minus some. This table has around 310,000 clones, 88% appearing once. The sequenced material came from peripheral blood. The receptors were gathered from a woman aged 45-65 years with active or convalescent COVID-19.

The chain couples TRBV28 to TRBJ1-1; the match to TRBD1 covers 9 bases. CDR3 length: 14 residues. J lost 5 bases, V lost 7 bases, and 8 bases had no gene match. Germline CDR1 MDHEN, CDR2 SYDVKM. Written as DNA, the CDR3 is TGTGCCAGCATAATATCCGGGACAGGGACTGAAGCTTTCTTT. This encodes CASIISGTGTEAFF. Variable domain in full (rest from reference TRBV28 and TRBJ1-1): DVKVTQSSRYLVKRTGEKVFLECVQDMDHENMFWYRQDPGLGLRLIYFSYDVKMKEKGDIPEGYSVSREKKERFSLILESASTNQTSMYLCASIISGTGTEAFFGQGTRLTVV.

The chain recombines TRBV3-1 (or the pseudogene TRBV3-2) with TRBJ1-3; a weak D match, TRBD1 (5 bases). V was clipped by 4 bases and J by 7 bases, with 14 bases between them. The germline V gene has CDR1 LGHDT and CDR2 YNNKEL (reference sequence). The CDR3 spans 14 residues. This chain's CDR3 is CASSLRQFTNTIYF. CDR3 sequence (DNA): TGTGCCAGCAGCCTTCGACAGTTCACTAACACCATATATTTT.

The rearrangement uses TRBV11-3 and TRBJ2-1; possibly TRBD1 for D (6 bases). V was pared by 1 base and J by 5 bases, with 12 bases between. Germline CDR1 reads SGHNT; CDR2 reads YENEEA. This CDR3 is built from 15 residues. The CDR3 region is CASSLGSQGNNEQFF. The CDR3 DNA follows: TGTGCCAGCAGCTTAGGTAGCCAGGGGAACAATGAGCAGTTCTTC.

This clone has more than one count but fewer than ten. The chain is built from TRBV7-2 and TRBJ2-5; no firm D call. The ends were cut back, 3 bases at V and 5 bases at J, with 7 bases in the middle. Germline V gene sequence: CDR1 SGHTA, CDR2 FQGNSA. This CDR3 has 12 amino acids. This chain's CDR3 is CASSLITETQYF. CDR3 DNA: TGTGCCAGCAGCTTGATCACTGAGACCCAGTACTTC.

The V and J genes are TRBV6-2 or TRBV6-3 and TRBJ2-7; a weak D match, TRBD1 (7 bases). The CDR3 loop spans 16 amino acids. Deletions cut 6 bases from V and 4 bases from J, with 22 bases between. Germline CDR1 is MNHEY and CDR2 is SVGEGT. The CDR3 DNA is TGTGCCAGCAGCCAAGGCCCAGGGGGAGGTGTTTACGAGCAGTACTTC. Protein product: CASSQGPGGGVYEQYF.

This clone showed up just a few times. The rearrangement links TRBV7-2 to TRBJ1-4; 10 nucleotides agree with TRBD1. Trimming at V came to 1 base and at J to 8 bases, leaving 4 bases not matched to a gene. The CDR3 is 15 amino acids. In germline, CDR1 is SGHTA, CDR2 FQGNSA. CDR3 nucleotide sequence: TGTGCCAGCAGCTTAGGTGGGACAGGGGCGGAAAAACTGTTTTTT. As protein: CASSLGGTGAEKLFF. The full variable domain, its missing parts supplied by reference TRBV7-2 and TRBJ1-4, is GAGVSQSPSNKVTEKGKDVELRCDPISGHTALYWYRQSLGQGLEFLIYFQGNSAPDKSGLPSDRFSAERTGGSVSTLTIQRTQQEDSAVYLCASSLGGTGAEKLFFGSGTQLSVL.

This rearrangement joins TRBV4-1 to TRBJ2-7, with 12 positions matching TRBD2. V lost 1 base to trimming and J lost 0 bases; unmatched junction nucleotides: 7. The V gene's germline CDR1 is MGHRA and CDR2 YSYEKL. This CDR3 is built from 18 residues. CDR3: CASSQGKGLAGLSYEQYF. CDR3 in DNA: TGCGCCAGCAGCCAAGGAAAAGGACTAGCGGGGCTCTCCTACGAGCAGTACTTC.

The chain combines TRBV19 with TRBJ1-5; tentatively, D is TRBD1 (5 bases). V was trimmed by 7 bases and J by 2 bases, leaving 15 bases between them. The CDR3 is 15 residues long. Germline CDR1 reads LNHDA; CDR2 reads SQIVND (reference sequence). This chain's CDR3 is CASNGAAWGNQPQHF. The CDR3 DNA follows: TGTGCCAGTAATGGGGCAGCGTGGGGCAATCAGCCCCAGCATTTT.

The rearrangement uses TRBV15 and TRBJ1-1; D is ambiguous. Germline assignment: CDR1 LNHNV and CDR2 YYDKDF (reference sequence). Trimming removed 1 base from V and 5 bases from J, with 11 bases in between. The length of the CDR3 is 14 residues. The CDR3 DNA sequence: TGTGCCACCAGCAGAGGGGAGGGCGTAACTGAAGCTTTCTTT. This codes for CATSRGEGVTEAFF.

This chain joins TRBV5-1 and TRBJ2-7, with D perhaps matching TRBD1 (6 bases). Germline V gives CDR1 SGHRS, CDR2 YFSETQ. Trimming took 1 base from V and 0 from J, leaving 8 bases between them. The CDR3 consists of 14 residues. The CDR3 DNA reads TGCGCCAGCAGCTTGCCGACAGGCTCCTACGAGCAGTACTTC. Translating gives CASSLPTGSYEQYF.

The sample holds one count of this clone. This rearrangement joins TRBV7-2 to TRBJ2-1; no definite D call. CDR3 length equals 14 residues. Germline V lookup: CDR1 SGHTA, CDR2 FQGNSA. The V and J ends lost 5 bases and 4 bases respectively, with 12 bases between them. CDR3 nucleotide sequence: TGTGCCAGCAGCCCCGCACCAGGTTACAATGAGCAGTTCTTC. Translation: CASSPAPGYNEQFF. Drawing the rest from reference TRBV7-2 and TRBJ2-1, the complete variable domain is GAGVSQSPSNKVTEKGKDVELRCDPISGHTALYWYRQSLGQGLEFLIYFQGNSAPDKSGLPSDRFSAERTGGSVSTLTIQRTQQEDSAVYLCASSPAPGYNEQFFGPGTRLTVL.

This clone was detected only once. V gene TRBV5-1 combines with J gene TRBJ1-1; no reliable D call. The CDR3 contains 15 residues. V shed 0 bases and J shed 1 base, with 10 bases lying between them. Per the germline V gene, CDR1 is SGHRS and CDR2 is YFSETQ. CDR3 protein: CASSLVRFGNTEAFF. DNA of the CDR3: TGCGCCAGCAGCTTGGTACGATTCGGGAACACTGAAGCTTTCTTT.

The chain combines TRBV5-1 with TRBJ1-4; possibly TRBD1 for D (5 bases). V was trimmed by 2 bases and J by 0 bases, leaving 11 bases between them. This CDR3 contains 16 residues. From germline, CDR1 is SGHRS and CDR2 YFSETQ. CDR3 in DNA: TGCGCCAGCAGCTTAGGCGGGACTGCAACTAATGAAAAACTGTTTTTT. Protein: CASSLGGTATNEKLFF.

This clone appeared a single time. V usage is TRBV7-9 and J usage is TRBJ2-5; TRBD1 agrees at 7 bases. The germline V gene encodes CDR1 SEHNR and CDR2 FQNEAQ (reference sequence). V was pared by 4 bases and J by 7 bases, with 9 bases of the junction left unmatched. The CDR3 totals 14 residues. In nucleotides, the CDR3 is TGTGCCAGCAGCTCGGGACAGTTCGTTGGGACCCAGTACTTC. This encodes CASSSGQFVGTQYF. The full variable domain, its missing parts supplied by reference TRBV7-9 and TRBJ2-5, is DTGVSQNPRHKITKRGQNVTFRCDPISEHNRLYWYRQTLGQGPEFLTYFQNEAQLEKSRLLSDRFSAERPKGSFSTLEIQRTEQGDSAMYLCASSSGQFVGTQYFGPGTRLLVL.

This chain connects TRBV18 to TRBJ2-2, with 7 nucleotides matching TRBD2. The CDR3 is made up of 16 amino acids. Germline V gene lookup returns CDR1 KGHSH and CDR2 LQKENI. V gave up 4 bases and J gave up 2 bases; unmatched junction bases: 7. The CDR3 DNA reads TGTGCCAGCTCACTCCGGGACTACACAAACACCGGGGAGCTGTTTTTT. Its translation: CASSLRDYTNTGELFF.

This clone has a handful of counts. J is TRBJ1-3 and V is TRBV6-6; tentative D call: TRBD1 (5 bases). This CDR3 is built from 14 residues. Trimming removed 5 bases from V and 1 base from J, with 9 bases in between. Germline V gene sequence: CDR1 MNHNY, CDR2 SVGAGI (reference sequence). This CDR3 reads CASSDPGSGNTIYF. DNA for the CDR3: TGTGCCAGCAGTGACCCAGGGTCTGGAAACACCATATATTTT.

V gene TRBV28 combines with J gene TRBJ2-7; D uncertain. CDR3 length: 12 amino acids. Germline CDR1 MDHEN, CDR2 SYDVKM. Between the trimmed V and J ends, which lost 3 bases and 5 bases, there was a span of 8 bases. CDR3 nucleotide sequence: TGTGCCAGCAGTTTTGGCCCGAACGAGCAGTACTTC. This sequence encodes CASSFGPNEQYF.

The chain links TRBV10-3 to TRBJ1-2; D remains unclear. The V end lost 7 bases, the J end lost 1 base, and 10 bases lay between the germline ends. CDR3 length: 13 residues. Germline CDR1 reads ENHRY; CDR2 reads SYGVKD. The CDR3 DNA is TGTGCCATCACACACAGCAATAACTATGGCTACACCTTC. It specifies CAITHSNNYGYTF.

The chain recombines TRBV4-2 with TRBJ1-2, with 8 bases identical to TRBD1. V shed 4 bases, J shed 8 bases, and the junction held 15 bases outside the gene matches. Germline lookup yields CDR1 LGHNA and CDR2 YNFKEQ. The CDR3 is made up of 16 amino acids. CDR3 region: CASSRSDRVDSRGYTF. Written as DNA, the CDR3 is TGTGCCAGCAGCCGATCGGACAGGGTAGATTCTCGCGGCTACACCTTC.

The chain carries TRBV11-2 and TRBJ2-6, with TRBD1 matching 7 bases. With 5 bases clipped from V and 2 bases from J, the junction kept 6 bases outside the gene matches. In germline, CDR1 is SGHAT, CDR2 FQNNGV. This CDR3 has 16 amino acids. In DNA form, the CDR3 reads TGTGCCAGCAGCGACAACAGGGGAACTGGGGCCAACGTCCTGACTTTC. This encodes CASSDNRGTGANVLTF.

This clone was found once. V gene TRBV3-1 (or the pseudogene TRBV3-2) combines with J gene TRBJ2-3; 10 bases fit TRBD2. The CDR3 totals 15 residues. Germline loops: CDR1 LGHDT, CDR2 YNNKEL (reference sequence). The V gene end was trimmed by 4 bases and the J gene end by 3 bases; junction bases not matched to a gene: 4. CDR3 sequence reads: CASSLQREGTDTQYF. CDR3 DNA sequence: TGTGCCAGCAGCCTACAGCGGGAGGGGACAGATACGCAGTATTTT.

The chain is built from TRBV5-5 and TRBJ2-7; perhaps TRBD2 as D (6 bases). The CDR3 has 17 residues. The germline gives CDR1 SGHKS, CDR2 YYEKEE (reference sequence). V lost 4 bases, J lost 0 bases, and 20 bases lay in between. CDR3 loop: CASSPAGVGEYSYEQYF. The CDR3 DNA sequence: TGTGCCAGCAGCCCAGCGGGCGTTGGGGAATACTCCTACGAGCAGTACTTC.

Details on this clone: One junction end disagrees with the germline gene, perhaps due to a read error. The sample carries other DNA sequences with the same CDR3. This chain uses TRBV2 with TRBJ2-2, with 7 bases matching TRBD2. This CDR3 is 14 amino acids long. Germline V gives CDR1 SNHLY, CDR2 FYNNEI. As DNA, the CDR3 is TGTGCCAGCAGTGTGCTAGCGGACACCGGGGAACTGTTTTTT. Protein sequence: CASSVLADTGELFF.

The chain recombines TRBV7-2 with TRBJ2-7; D may be TRBD2 (5 bases). V gave up 3 bases and J gave up 4 bases, with 16 bases separating them. The CDR3 extends over 15 amino acids. Per the germline V gene, CDR1 is SGHTA and CDR2 is FQGNSA. The CDR3 here is CASSLAPGSTYEQYF. Written as DNA, the CDR3 is TGTGCCAGCAGCTTGGCGCCGGGATCAACGTACGAGCAGTACTTC.

The chain recombines TRBV7-2 with TRBJ1-4; 7 bases align to TRBD1. The junction had 3 bases not matched to a gene; V was cut back by 4 bases and J by 4 bases. This CDR3 comprises 14 residues. The germline gives CDR1 SGHTA, CDR2 FQGNSA. CDR3 nucleotides: TGTGCCAGCAGCTCGGGACAGTTTAATGAAAAACTGTTTTTT. It is translated as CASSSGQFNEKLFF.

J is TRBJ2-1 and V is TRBV2; 14 nucleotides match TRBD2. J lost 10 bases, V lost 7 bases, and 15 bases had no gene match. This CDR3 is 17 amino acids long. CDR1 SNHLY and CDR2 FYNNEI come from the germline V gene. CDR3 in DNA: TGTGCCAGCATGGTCCCCCTTGGGACTAGCGGGGGCGGGGAGCAGTTCTTC. Protein product: CASMVPLGTSGGGEQFF.

The V call is TRBV10-3, the J call TRBJ1-3; D is ambiguous. There are 14 residues in the CDR3. Germline CDR1 and CDR2: ENHRY and SYGVKD. V dropped 6 bases and J dropped 0 bases, with 9 bases sitting between them. The CDR3 DNA reads TGTGCCATCAGCCCAACAGCCTCTGGAAACACCATATATTTT. It encodes CAISPTASGNTIYF.

The CDR3 DNA sequence: TGTGCCAGCAGCTCACAGTTATACACTGAAGCTTTCTTT. As protein: CASSSQLYTEAFF. The chain uses TRBV7-3 and TRBJ1-1; D is uncertain. V gave up 4 bases and J gave up 3 bases, with 9 bases separating them. The length of the CDR3 is 13 residues. Per the germline V gene, CDR1 is SGHTA and CDR2 is FQGTGA.

The chain carries TRBV5-1 and TRBJ1-6, with a possible D match to TRBD1 (6 bases). The germline gives CDR1 SGHRS, CDR2 YFSETQ. CDR3 length: 15 amino acids. V lost 4 bases, J lost 7 bases, and 15 bases lay in between. For the CDR3, the DNA is TGCGCCAGCAGCACGAGGACAGACAGAAATTCACCCCTCCACTTT. Its translation: CASSTRTDRNSPLHF.